These T cell receptor beta chains were read from a single sample in a study of cytomegalovirus exposure and HLA in healthy donors. The data were produced by immunoSEQ multiplex PCR, yet TCRdb's version contains in-frame clones alone and is incomplete. The sample lists some 190,000 clones, about 80% occurring once. Sequencing was performed on PBMCs. The receptors originated from a man between 40 and 49 years old in good health and CMV-seronegative. CDR3s leave out the opening cysteine and the closing phenylalanine or tryptophan. Fields, in order: J gene, V gene, CDR3 protein.

J: TRBJ2-7
V: TRBV9
CDR3: ASSATGLGHEQY

J: TRBJ2-7
V: TRBV6-5
CDR3: ASSRSQGRDEQY

J: TRBJ2-5
V: TRBV7-9
CDR3: ASSLSYSKETQY

J: TRBJ1-2
V: TRBV4-3
CDR3: ASSQTRGAAGYT

J: TRBJ1-1
V: TRBV6-5
CDR3: ASTRGQGGTEAF

J: TRBJ2-1
V: TRBV2
CDR3: ASSKFTSLNNEQF

J: TRBJ2-7
V: TRBV28
CDR3: ASSLQASGRAYEQY

J: TRBJ1-3
V: TRBV19
CDR3: ASSTSTGYSGNTIY

J: TRBJ2-6
V: TRBV28
CDR3: ASSSRSLSGANVLT

J: TRBJ2-3
V: TRBV29-1
CDR3: SVLLAGTSTDTQY

J: TRBJ2-1
V: TRBV9
CDR3: ASSGLNEQF

J: TRBJ1-5
V: TRBV29-1
CDR3: SVAGRFDQPQH

J: TRBJ2-1
V: TRBV7-7
CDR3: ASSLSGGSSYNEQF

J: TRBJ2-1
V: TRBV7-2
CDR3: ASSVGLAGGNEQF

J: TRBJ2-3
V: TRBV9
CDR3: ASVPGPTSGGAIDTQY

J: TRBJ2-2
V: TRBV27
CDR3: ASSLGGYTGELF

J: TRBJ1-2
V: TRBV29-1
CDR3: SVMDRGQDDYT

J: TRBJ1-2
V: TRBV4-3
CDR3: ASSQGAQSNYGYT

J: TRBJ1-3
V: TRBV5-1
CDR3: ASRGDSSGNTIY

J: TRBJ2-3
V: TRBV7-2
CDR3: ASSEHRADTQY

J: TRBJ2-2
V: TRBV30
CDR3: AWIQRKLPTGELF

J: TRBJ2-7
V: TRBV7-9
CDR3: ASSARDRVSYEQY

J: TRBJ2-7
V: TRBV4-2
CDR3: ASSQGLGPYEQY

J: TRBJ2-2
V: TRBV19
CDR3: ASRRGRTGELF

J: TRBJ1-1
V: TRBV11-3
CDR3: ASSPSRGTEKAF

J: TRBJ2-1
V: TRBV7-2
CDR3: ASRKTSGSYNEQF

J: TRBJ1-2
V: TRBV4-3
CDR3: ASSQDYSGYGYT

J: TRBJ2-3
V: TRBV5-4
CDR3: ASSFSLADTQY

J: TRBJ2-2
V: TRBV9
CDR3: ASAGAAGELF

J: TRBJ1-1
V: TRBV19
CDR3: ASSRSDIVGEAF

J: TRBJ2-1
V: TRBV27
CDR3: ASHPRGRSGVNEQF

J: TRBJ1-5
V: TRBV28
CDR3: ASAPGGAVQPQH

J: TRBJ2-2
V: TRBV6-5
CDR3: ASSHPTGYTGELF

J: TRBJ2-5
V: TRBV14
CDR3: ASSPGLRETQY

J: TRBJ2-1
V: TRBV7-2
CDR3: ASSPQGNEQF

J: TRBJ2-7
V: TRBV7-8
CDR3: ASSFAGRGAYEQY

J: TRBJ1-6
V: TRBV9
CDR3: ASSVGGGSSYNSPLH

J: TRBJ2-7
V: TRBV29-1
CDR3: SVCLAGTYEQY

J: TRBJ1-4
V: TRBV28
CDR3: ASSLGGATNEKLF

J: TRBJ1-2
V: TRBV5-1
CDR3: ASSFNSNYGYT

J: TRBJ1-6
V: TRBV19
CDR3: ASTGTGYPSPLH